This TCR beta chain was captured by sequencing in a study of blood T cell repertoires in COVID-19. At the level of the study: T cells, B-cell-depleted T cells, or PBMCs provided the cDNA or gDNA that served as material.

Enrolment of Seattle patients took place during active infection, and they were followed longitudinally. Some clones are missing from TCRdb's copy, which holds only in-frame ones; the method was immunoSEQ multiplex PCR. The sample contains 300,000 to 350,000 clones, 89% of which appear only once. In germline, CDR1 is SGHDT, CDR2 YYEEEE. Trimming removed 4 bases from V and 12 bases from J, with 11 bases in between. This CDR3 region has 12 residues. Sequenced: peripheral blood. The TCR originated in a woman aged 55-70 years with COVID-19, enrolled during active disease. V is TRBV5-6 and J is TRBJ1-6, with TRBD1 as a possible D gene (5 bases). The CDR3 reads CASSLLGGPLHF. CDR3 nucleotide sequence: TGTGCCAGCAGCCTACTCGGGGGACCCCTCCACTTT. The full variable domain, its missing parts supplied by reference TRBV5-6 and TRBJ1-6, is DAGVTQSPTHLIKTRGQQVTLRCSPKSGHDTVSWYQQALGQGPQFIFQYYEEEERQRGNFPDRFSGHQFPNYSSELNVNALLLGDSALYLCASSLLGGPLHFGNGTRLTVT.